The subject of this entry is one TCR beta chain. The antigen is undetermined. This entry belongs to a study of long-term antiretroviral therapy in people with HIV. Researchers ran immunoSEQ v3.0 at survey level. Libraries were prepared by immunoSEQ multiplex PCR; TCRdb keeps only in-frame clonotypes and omits some of them. Of about 42,000 clones listed, roughly nine tenths are singletons. Per the germline V gene, CDR1 is LGHNT and CDR2 is FRNRAP. The V end lost 5 bases, the J end lost 8 bases, and 12 bases lay between the germline ends. CDR3 size: 12 residues. General study points: Repertoires in HIV (unlike those of controls) had narrower CDR3 length ranges.

The sequence came from a woman between 45 and 65 years old with HIV. The specimen comprised unsorted PBMCs, sampled 0.1 years before starting antiretroviral therapy. The V call is TRBV12-5, the J call TRBJ1-2, with unresolved D. CDR3 sequence reads: CASGPRTRGYTF. Written as DNA, the CDR3 is TGTGCTAGTGGTCCTCGGACGAGGGGCTACACCTTC.